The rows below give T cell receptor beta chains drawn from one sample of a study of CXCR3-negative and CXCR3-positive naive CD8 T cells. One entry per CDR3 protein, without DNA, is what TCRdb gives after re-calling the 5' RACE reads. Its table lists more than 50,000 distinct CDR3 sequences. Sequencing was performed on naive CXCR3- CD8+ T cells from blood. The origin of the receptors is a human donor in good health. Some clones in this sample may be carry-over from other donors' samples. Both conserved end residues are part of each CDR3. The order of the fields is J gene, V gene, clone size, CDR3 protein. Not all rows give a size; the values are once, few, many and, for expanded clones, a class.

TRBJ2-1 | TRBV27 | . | CASSLTVPVNEQFF
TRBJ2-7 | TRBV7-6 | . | CASSFGTGDYEQYF
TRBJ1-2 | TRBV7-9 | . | CASSLSLENGYTF
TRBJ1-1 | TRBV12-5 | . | CASGPGTGKNTEAFF
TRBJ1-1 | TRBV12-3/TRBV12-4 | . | CASSREGTEAFF
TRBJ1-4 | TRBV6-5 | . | CASSYSEGYEKLFF
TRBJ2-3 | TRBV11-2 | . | CASSLLDLTSGPTDTQYF
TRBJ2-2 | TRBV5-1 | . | CASSPEETANTGELFF
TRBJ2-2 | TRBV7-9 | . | CASSPLGGGDAGELFF
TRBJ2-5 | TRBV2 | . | CASRSWGEWGETQYF
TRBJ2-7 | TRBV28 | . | CASSLRLATPSYEQYF
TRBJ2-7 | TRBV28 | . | CASRGTGAYEQYF
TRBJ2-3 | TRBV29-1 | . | CSVVGIDTQYF
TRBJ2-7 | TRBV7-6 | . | CASSPTTGLLSPYEQYF
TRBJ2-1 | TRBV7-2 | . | CASSNPWTSGGNNEQFF
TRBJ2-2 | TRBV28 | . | CASSLWSDTGELFF
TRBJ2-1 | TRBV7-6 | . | CASSEDSYNEQFF
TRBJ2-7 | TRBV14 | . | CASSHRSSGYEQYF
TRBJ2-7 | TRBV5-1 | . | CASSPGGRGSYEQYF
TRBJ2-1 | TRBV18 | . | CASSRQNNEQFF
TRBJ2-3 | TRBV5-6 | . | CASGFGTGQYF
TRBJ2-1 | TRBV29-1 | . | CSVEEVREGSYNEQFF
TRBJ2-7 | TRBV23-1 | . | CASSPRRDLGSYEQYF
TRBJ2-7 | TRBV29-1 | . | CSVVERDNPSYEQYF
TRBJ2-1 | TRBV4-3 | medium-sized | CASSQVPGFEQFF
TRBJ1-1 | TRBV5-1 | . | CASSLYRADTEAFF
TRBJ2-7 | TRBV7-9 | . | CASRRQGAGEQYF
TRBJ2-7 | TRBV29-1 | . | CSVGTGDIYEQYF
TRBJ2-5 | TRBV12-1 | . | CASSFVVETQYF
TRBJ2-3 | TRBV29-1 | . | CSVGGGGLRTDTQYF
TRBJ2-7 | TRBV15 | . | CATSRDKGAYEQYF
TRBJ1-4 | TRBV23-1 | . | CASSQSGREEGEKLFF
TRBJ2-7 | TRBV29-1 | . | CSVEVPVSYEQYF
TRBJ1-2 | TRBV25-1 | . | CASSPGRPNYGYTF
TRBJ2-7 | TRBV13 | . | CASSLGRGVAYEQYF
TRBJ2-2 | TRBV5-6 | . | CASSLSDRGLTGELFF
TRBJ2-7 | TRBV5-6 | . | CASSLPNDEQYF
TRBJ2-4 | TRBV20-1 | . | CSASAISGTVLQYF
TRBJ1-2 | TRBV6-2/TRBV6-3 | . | CASRLYRDGYTF
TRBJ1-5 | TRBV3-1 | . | CASSQGPGGFQPQHF
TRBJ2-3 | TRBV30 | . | CASYSPGQGWTDTQYF
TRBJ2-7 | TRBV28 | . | CASSLRGGRYF
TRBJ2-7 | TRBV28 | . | CASSPTGVTYEQYF
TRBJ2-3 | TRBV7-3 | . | CASSLIGFGTSGTDTQYF
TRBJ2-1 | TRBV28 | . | CASASRDGLYNEQFF
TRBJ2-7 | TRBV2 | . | CAFPGRDSYEQYF
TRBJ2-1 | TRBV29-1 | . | CSVDVLDYNEQFF
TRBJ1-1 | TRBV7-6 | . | CASSPPVNTEAFF
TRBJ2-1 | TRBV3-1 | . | CASSQDLSSGNTEQFF
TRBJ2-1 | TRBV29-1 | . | CSVVGSGGENEQFF
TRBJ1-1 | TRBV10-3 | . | CAISKTGPGTEAFF
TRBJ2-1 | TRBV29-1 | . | CSVGSGTANNEQFF
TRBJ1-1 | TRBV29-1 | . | CSVEEQGEAFF
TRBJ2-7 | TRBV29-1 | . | CSVEDPSRDSRTYEQYF
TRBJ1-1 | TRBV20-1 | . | CSAPGPWNTEAFF
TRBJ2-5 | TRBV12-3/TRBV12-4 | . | CASSKGETQYF
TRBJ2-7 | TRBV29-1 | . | CSVGGGHEQYF
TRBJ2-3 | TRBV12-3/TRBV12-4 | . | CASSPRNAGVLTDTQYF
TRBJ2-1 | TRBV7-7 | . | CASSLTASSYNEQFF